A selection of T cell receptor beta chains follows, all from one sample in a study of blood T cell repertoires in COVID-19. Clones were read by immunoSEQ multiplex PCR, and TCRdb kept only the in-frame ones, dropping some. The sample consists of about 120,000 clones, roughly 90% of them appearing once. Sample: peripheral blood. The receptor set was obtained from a man aged 70-80 years who had recovered from COVID-19. CDR3s include the opening cysteine and the closing phenylalanine or tryptophan. Each record gives: J gene, clone size, V gene, CDR3 protein. Rows may omit the clone size; those that give it use once, few, many or a size class.

j_gene: TRBJ1-2
abundance: once
v_gene: TRBV5-1
CDR3aa: CASSPGTDWGYTF

j_gene: TRBJ2-1
abundance: .
v_gene: TRBV2
CDR3aa: CASRDSHGEQFF

j_gene: TRBJ2-2
abundance: .
v_gene: TRBV28
CDR3aa: CASTPAPLGQGEKLFF

j_gene: TRBJ2-2
abundance: .
v_gene: TRBV18
CDR3aa: CASSPLQGSNTGELFF

j_gene: TRBJ1-2
abundance: .
v_gene: TRBV7-2
CDR3aa: CASSLEGDRGRGYGYTF

j_gene: TRBJ1-2
abundance: .
v_gene: TRBV28
CDR3aa: CASSLRGQGRNPLYGYTF

j_gene: TRBJ2-7
abundance: .
v_gene: TRBV3-1/TRBV3-2
CDR3aa: CASSQAQGRFEQYF

j_gene: TRBJ2-7
abundance: .
v_gene: TRBV28
CDR3aa: CASSPRVVGRPRGYLYEQYF

j_gene: TRBJ1-4
abundance: .
v_gene: TRBV24-1
CDR3aa: CATSDLGVATNEKLFF

j_gene: TRBJ1-2
abundance: .
v_gene: TRBV28
CDR3aa: CASSFGTGVSYGYTF

j_gene: TRBJ1-6
abundance: .
v_gene: TRBV27
CDR3aa: CASSFHDTRSPLHF

j_gene: TRBJ1-2
abundance: .
v_gene: TRBV6-5
CDR3aa: CASSYGQGDYSGYTF

j_gene: TRBJ1-5
abundance: .
v_gene: TRBV5-8
CDR3aa: CASTDGDRGTKPQHF

j_gene: TRBJ1-6
abundance: .
v_gene: TRBV7-9
CDR3aa: CASRSTGVNSPLHF

j_gene: TRBJ1-1
abundance: .
v_gene: TRBV30
CDR3aa: CAWSLWNTEAFF

j_gene: TRBJ2-1
abundance: .
v_gene: TRBV29-1
CDR3aa: CSVDSGIQFF

j_gene: TRBJ1-2
abundance: .
v_gene: TRBV10-1
CDR3aa: CASPPNRTGLGYGYTF

j_gene: TRBJ1-5
abundance: .
v_gene: TRBV19
CDR3aa: CASSILLGDRGSNQPQHF

j_gene: TRBJ2-4
abundance: .
v_gene: TRBV2
CDR3aa: CASSSGTGGENIQYF

j_gene: TRBJ2-7
abundance: .
v_gene: TRBV28
CDR3aa: CASSLFGGGYEQYF

j_gene: TRBJ1-2
abundance: .
v_gene: TRBV28
CDR3aa: CASSFSGVYGYTF

j_gene: TRBJ1-5
abundance: many
v_gene: TRBV4-1
CDR3aa: CASSQSETGGLNQPQHF

j_gene: TRBJ2-7
abundance: .
v_gene: TRBV23-1
CDR3aa: CASSQDGGNRSYEQYF

j_gene: TRBJ2-7
abundance: many
v_gene: TRBV28
CDR3aa: CASSLLSGQGMSYEQYF

j_gene: TRBJ1-2
abundance: .
v_gene: TRBV27
CDR3aa: CASGFGGNYGYTF

j_gene: TRBJ1-6
abundance: .
v_gene: TRBV6-1
CDR3aa: CASSDSSLRGSPLHF

j_gene: TRBJ2-7
abundance: many
v_gene: TRBV2
CDR3aa: CASRWSGDSYEQYF

j_gene: TRBJ2-7
abundance: few
v_gene: TRBV7-9
CDR3aa: CASSSSGTREDEQYF

j_gene: TRBJ2-1
abundance: .
v_gene: TRBV6-1
CDR3aa: CASSEYYEQFF

j_gene: TRBJ1-1
abundance: .
v_gene: TRBV7-2
CDR3aa: CASSLEYYKTEAFF

j_gene: TRBJ2-3
abundance: .
v_gene: TRBV4-3
CDR3aa: CASSQDLPSGGMGDTQYF

j_gene: TRBJ2-7
abundance: .
v_gene: TRBV5-1
CDR3aa: CASSAGTSGIWEQYF

j_gene: TRBJ1-1
abundance: once
v_gene: TRBV5-1
CDR3aa: CASSEGQGTTEAFF

j_gene: TRBJ1-4
abundance: .
v_gene: TRBV19
CDR3aa: CASSISGRGTNEKLFF

j_gene: TRBJ2-3
abundance: .
v_gene: TRBV5-4
CDR3aa: CASSLVAGGFSDTQYF

j_gene: TRBJ2-3
abundance: .
v_gene: TRBV10-1
CDR3aa: CASTERGRDTQYF

j_gene: TRBJ2-2
abundance: .
v_gene: TRBV5-4
CDR3aa: CASSFQPGGQGTGELFF

j_gene: TRBJ1-5
abundance: .
v_gene: TRBV5-1
CDR3aa: CASSWTTGANQPQHF

j_gene: TRBJ2-1
abundance: once
v_gene: TRBV7-9
CDR3aa: CASSPAGGTYNEQFF

j_gene: TRBJ1-2
abundance: .
v_gene: TRBV3-1/TRBV3-2
CDR3aa: CASSPTWTRYGYTF

j_gene: TRBJ2-7
abundance: .
v_gene: TRBV4-3
CDR3aa: CASSQDISGGASGEQYF

j_gene: TRBJ2-2
abundance: .
v_gene: TRBV18
CDR3aa: CASSQNLAGTNTGELFF

j_gene: TRBJ2-3
abundance: .
v_gene: TRBV15
CDR3aa: CATSRNRAPDTQYF

j_gene: TRBJ2-3
abundance: once
v_gene: TRBV30
CDR3aa: CAWSSDFARTDTQYF

j_gene: TRBJ2-1
abundance: .
v_gene: TRBV15
CDR3aa: CATSRDTGGFNEQFF

j_gene: TRBJ1-1
abundance: .
v_gene: TRBV18
CDR3aa: CASSPYQRYTEAFF

j_gene: TRBJ1-4
abundance: .
v_gene: TRBV2
CDR3aa: CASSEAGSRTYVRLFF

j_gene: TRBJ2-5
abundance: .
v_gene: TRBV7-9
CDR3aa: CASSGLAGGLQETQYF

j_gene: TRBJ1-6
abundance: .
v_gene: TRBV19
CDR3aa: CASSPLRGRAYNSPLHF

j_gene: TRBJ1-6
abundance: few
v_gene: TRBV28
CDR3aa: CASRGPGTVLGSPLHF

j_gene: TRBJ1-4
abundance: once
v_gene: TRBV11-2
CDR3aa: CASSLGPHRDGKLFF

j_gene: TRBJ1-6
abundance: .
v_gene: TRBV18
CDR3aa: CASSLDREQPLHF

j_gene: TRBJ2-1
abundance: many
v_gene: TRBV7-3
CDR3aa: CASSSSPGSYNEQFF

j_gene: TRBJ2-5
abundance: once
v_gene: TRBV14
CDR3aa: CASSRGQGRKTQYF

j_gene: TRBJ2-1
abundance: .
v_gene: TRBV7-2
CDR3aa: CASSFAVGSLSNEQFF

j_gene: TRBJ2-3
abundance: .
v_gene: TRBV9
CDR3aa: CASSLGTSGEDTQYF

j_gene: TRBJ1-5
abundance: .
v_gene: TRBV6-5
CDR3aa: CASSNTGPNQPQHF